Described below is a single TCR beta chain sequence and its context. The data were taken from a study of cytomegalovirus exposure and HLA in healthy donors. The assay was immunoSEQ multiplex PCR, and TCRdb's table has in-frame clones only and misses some. The sample shows 100,000 to 150,000 clones, approximately 91% of them seen only once. Material: PBMCs. The TCR was taken from a man aged 18-30 years in good health and CMV-seropositive.

CDR3 bases: TGTGCCAGCAGCCCACGGGACAGGACCTACGAGCAGTACTTC. Its protein product is CASSPRDRTYEQYF. This chain uses TRBV7-2 with TRBJ2-7, with TRBD1 matching over 8 bases. Germline V gives CDR1 SGHTA, CDR2 FQGNSA. CDR3 size: 14 residues. Losses at the gene ends were 5 bases for V and 2 bases for J; bases not matched to a gene: 5.